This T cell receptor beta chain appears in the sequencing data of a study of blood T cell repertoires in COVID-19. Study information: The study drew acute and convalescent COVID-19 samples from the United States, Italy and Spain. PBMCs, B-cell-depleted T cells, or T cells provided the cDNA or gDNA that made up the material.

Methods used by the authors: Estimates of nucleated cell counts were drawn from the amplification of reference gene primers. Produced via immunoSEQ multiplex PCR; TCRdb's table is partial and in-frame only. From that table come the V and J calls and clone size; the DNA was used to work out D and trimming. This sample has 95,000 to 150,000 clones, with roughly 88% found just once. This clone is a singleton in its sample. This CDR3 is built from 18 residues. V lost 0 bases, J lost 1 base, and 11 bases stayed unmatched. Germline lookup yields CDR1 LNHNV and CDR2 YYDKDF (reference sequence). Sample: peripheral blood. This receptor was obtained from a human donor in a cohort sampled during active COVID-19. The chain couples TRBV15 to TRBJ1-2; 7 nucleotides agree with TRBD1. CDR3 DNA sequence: TGTGCCACCAGCAGAGATTGGTTCCAGGGGGGCTATAACTATGGCTACACCTTC. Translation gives CATSRDWFQGGYNYGYTF.